This T cell receptor (beta chain) was obtained from a study of regulatory T cells in long-lasting Graves disease. Time point given: newly diagnosed GD, antithyroid drugs for less than 3 months. RNA isolated from PBMCs was used to make the TCR library. TCR beta libraries were built with iRepertoire HTBI primers and Arm-PCR of CDR3 regions. TCRdb ran MiXCR on the multiplex PCR reads and lists one entry per CDR3 protein. The table includes about 400,000 distinct CDR3 sequences, 15% detected once. Germline CDR1 is SGHNT and CDR2 is YYREEE (reference sequence). The length of the CDR3 is 16 residues. Germline trimming cut 4 bases from V and 2 bases from J; bases unmatched to any gene: 9.

This TCR came from a female donor with Graves disease. V usage is TRBV5-4 and J usage is TRBJ2-5; 9 bases map to TRBD2. The sample consisted of peripheral blood mononuclear cells (PBMCs), taken at new diagnosis, from a patient treated with antithyroid drugs. CDR3 in amino acids: CASSPPGSGGQETQYF. CDR3 DNA: TGTGCCAGCAGCCCTCCAGGTAGCGGGGGTCAAGAGACCCAGTACTTC.